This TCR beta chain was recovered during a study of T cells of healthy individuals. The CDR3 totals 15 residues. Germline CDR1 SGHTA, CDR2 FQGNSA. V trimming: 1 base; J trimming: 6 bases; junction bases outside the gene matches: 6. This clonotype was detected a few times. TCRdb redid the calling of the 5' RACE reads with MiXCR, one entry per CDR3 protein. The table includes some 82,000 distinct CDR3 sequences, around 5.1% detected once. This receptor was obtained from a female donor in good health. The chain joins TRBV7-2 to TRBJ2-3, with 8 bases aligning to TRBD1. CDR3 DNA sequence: TGTGCCAGCAGCTTAGGGACAGGGCCCCAGGATACGCAGTATTTT. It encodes CASSLGTGPQDTQYF.